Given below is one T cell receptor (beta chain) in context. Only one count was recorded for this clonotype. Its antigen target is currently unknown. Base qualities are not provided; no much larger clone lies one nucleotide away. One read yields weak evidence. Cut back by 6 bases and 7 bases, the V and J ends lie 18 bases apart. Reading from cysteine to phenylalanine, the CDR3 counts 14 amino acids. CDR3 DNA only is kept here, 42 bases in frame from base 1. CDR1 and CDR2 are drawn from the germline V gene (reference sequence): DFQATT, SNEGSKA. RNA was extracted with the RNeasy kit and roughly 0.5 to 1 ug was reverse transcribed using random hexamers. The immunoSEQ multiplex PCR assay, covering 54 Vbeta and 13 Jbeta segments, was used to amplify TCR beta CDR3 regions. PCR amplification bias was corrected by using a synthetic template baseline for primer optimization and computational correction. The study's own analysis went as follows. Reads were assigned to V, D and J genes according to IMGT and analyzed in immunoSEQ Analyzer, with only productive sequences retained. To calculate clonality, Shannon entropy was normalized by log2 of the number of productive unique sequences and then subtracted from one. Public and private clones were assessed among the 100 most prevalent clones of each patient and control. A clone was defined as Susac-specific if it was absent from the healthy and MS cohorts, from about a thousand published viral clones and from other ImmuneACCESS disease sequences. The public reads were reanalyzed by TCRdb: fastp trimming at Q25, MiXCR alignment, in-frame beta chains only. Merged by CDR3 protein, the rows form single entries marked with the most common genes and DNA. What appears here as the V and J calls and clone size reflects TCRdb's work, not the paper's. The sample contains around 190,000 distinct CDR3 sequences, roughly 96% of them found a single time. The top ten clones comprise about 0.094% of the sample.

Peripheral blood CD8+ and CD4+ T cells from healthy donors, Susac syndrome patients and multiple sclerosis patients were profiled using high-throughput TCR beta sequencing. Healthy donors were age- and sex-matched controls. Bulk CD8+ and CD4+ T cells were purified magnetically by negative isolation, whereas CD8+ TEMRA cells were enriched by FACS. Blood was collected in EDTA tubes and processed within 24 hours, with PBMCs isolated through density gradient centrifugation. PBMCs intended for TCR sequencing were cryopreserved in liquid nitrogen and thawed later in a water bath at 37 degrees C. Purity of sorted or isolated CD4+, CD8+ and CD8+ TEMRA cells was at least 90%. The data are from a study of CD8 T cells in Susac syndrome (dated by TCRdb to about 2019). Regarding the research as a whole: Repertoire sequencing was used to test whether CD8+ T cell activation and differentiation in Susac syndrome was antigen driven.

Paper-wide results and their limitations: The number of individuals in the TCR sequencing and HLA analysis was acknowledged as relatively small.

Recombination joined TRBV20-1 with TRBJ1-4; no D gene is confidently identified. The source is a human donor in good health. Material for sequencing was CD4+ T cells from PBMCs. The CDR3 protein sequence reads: CSAPDFLRGEKLFF. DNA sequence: TGCAGTGCCCCAGACTTCCTGAGAGGTGAAAAACTGTTTTTT.